What follows describes a single T cell receptor beta chain. This specimen comes from a study of shared T cell receptors in the human thymus. Libraries were prepared by immunoSEQ multiplex PCR; TCRdb keeps only in-frame clonotypes and omits some of them. This table has under 850,000 clones, 70% to 90% appearing once. CDR3 length equals 15 residues. Germline V gene lookup returns CDR1 GTSNPN and CDR2 SVGIG (reference sequence). Trimming shortened V by 2 bases and J by 4 bases, and 16 bases separated the two germline ends. A further study also used this sample, focusing on human thymus T cells. From that paper: Having corrective surgery for congenital heart defects, healthy Finnish infants were the ones who donated. Corrective cardiac operations yielded the resected thymus tissue. Usage of V and J genes appeared biased in thymic and blood repertoires. Related research described thymic repertoires that were highly overlapping among unrelated individuals.

Sequencing used thymocytes. This TCR was recovered from a boy younger than two with a congenital heart defect. This chain joins TRBV30 and TRBJ2-3, with a tentative D call TRBD2 (5 bases). CDR3 protein: CAWSFVGGEADTQYF. CDR3 nucleotide sequence: TGTGCCTGGAGTTTTGTCGGAGGTGAAGCAGATACGCAGTATTTT.